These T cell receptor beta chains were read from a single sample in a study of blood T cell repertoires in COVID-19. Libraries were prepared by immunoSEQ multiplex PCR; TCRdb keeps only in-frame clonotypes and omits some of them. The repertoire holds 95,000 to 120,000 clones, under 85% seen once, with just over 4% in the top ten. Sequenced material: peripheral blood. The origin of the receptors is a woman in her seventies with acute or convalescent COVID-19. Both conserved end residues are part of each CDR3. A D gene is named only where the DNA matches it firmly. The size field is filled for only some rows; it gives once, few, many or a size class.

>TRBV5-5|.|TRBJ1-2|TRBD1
CASSLRTGADYGYTF
TGTGCCAGCAGCCTCCGGACAGGCGCTGACTATGGCTACACCTTC
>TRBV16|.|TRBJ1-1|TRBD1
CASSQSQGAHTEAFF
TGTGCCAGCAGCCAATCACAGGGGGCCCACACTGAAGCTTTCTTT
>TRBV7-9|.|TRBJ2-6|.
CASSQRSSGANVLTF
TGTGCCAGCAGCCAACGCAGCTCTGGGGCCAACGTCCTGACTTTC
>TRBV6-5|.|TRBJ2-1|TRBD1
CAHRGPFDEQFF
TGTGCCCACAGGGGGCCCTTCGATGAGCAGTTCTTC
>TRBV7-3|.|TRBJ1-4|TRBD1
CASSPGRGEKLFF
TGTGCCAGCAGCCCCGGCAGGGGGGAAAAACTGTTTTTT
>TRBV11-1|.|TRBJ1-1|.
CASSHRGPAFF
TGTGCCAGCAGCCATCGGGGTCCAGCTTTCTTT
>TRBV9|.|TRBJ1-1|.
CASSVGGVDTEAFF
TGTGCCAGCAGCGTCGGGGGGGTGGACACTGAAGCTTTCTTT
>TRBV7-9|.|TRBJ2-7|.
CASSPPGLKGEQYF
TGTGCCAGCAGCCCCCCTGGACTAAAGGGCGAGCAGTACTTC
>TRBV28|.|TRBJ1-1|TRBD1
CASSFSQGLGLF
TGTGCCAGCAGTTTCTCACAGGGGTTGGGGCTCTTT
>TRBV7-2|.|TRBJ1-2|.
CASSFAPTNSYGYTF
TGTGCCAGCAGCTTCGCACCGACAAACTCCTATGGCTACACCTTC
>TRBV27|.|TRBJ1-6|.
CASSLSNDRSSNSPLHF
TGTGCCAGCAGTTTATCGAACGACAGGTCGTCGAATTCACCCCTCCACTTT
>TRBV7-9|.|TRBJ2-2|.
CASSPPGMTNTGELFF
TGTGCCAGCAGCCCCCCCGGGATGACGAACACCGGGGAGCTGTTTTTT
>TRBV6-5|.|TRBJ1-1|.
CASSYSVQGSTEAFF
TGTGCCAGCAGTTACTCGGTTCAGGGATCCACTGAAGCTTTCTTT
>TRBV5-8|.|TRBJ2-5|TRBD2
CASSLLASGLGTQYF
TGTGCCAGCAGCTTGTTGGCTAGCGGATTGGGGACCCAGTACTTC
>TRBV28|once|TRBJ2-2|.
CASSFGGELFF
TGTGCCAGCAGTTTCGGCGGGGAGCTGTTTTTT
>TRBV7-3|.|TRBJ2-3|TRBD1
CASSLTWGQGADTQYF
TGTGCCAGCAGCTTAACATGGGGACAGGGTGCAGATACGCAGTATTTT
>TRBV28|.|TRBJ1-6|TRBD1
CASLPGQGSSPLHF
TGTGCCAGTCTACCGGGACAGGGGAGTTCACCCCTCCACTTT